These 32 T cell receptor beta chains came from one sample sequenced in a study of blood T cell repertoires in COVID-19. Profiled with immunoSEQ multiplex PCR; TCRdb holds only in-frame clones, not every one. The sample includes 190,000 or so clones, roughly 89% seen only once; the top ten take 5.5% to 7.5%. The sample consisted of peripheral blood. The receptors were gathered from a man in his forties with acute or convalescent COVID-19.

This rearrangement joins TRBV6-1 to TRBJ1-4; D is possibly TRBD1 (5 bases). Trimming cost V 3 bases and J 8 bases, with 10 bases left between them. The CDR3 runs to 13 residues. Germline CDR1 reads MNHNS; CDR2 reads SASEGT. The CDR3 loop reads CASSEGLGEKLFF. Written as DNA, the CDR3 is TGTGCCAGCAGTGAGGGACTAGGGGAAAAACTGTTTTTT.

This chain links TRBV7-8 with TRBJ2-5, with 9 nucleotides matching TRBD2. The V gene's germline CDR1 is SGHVS and CDR2 FQNEAQ. This CDR3 comprises 15 residues. V shed 5 bases and J 2 bases; nucleotides not matched to a gene: 6. The CDR3 here is CASSSGGLAQETQYF. In DNA form, the CDR3 reads TGTGCCAGCAGCAGCGGGGGACTAGCTCAAGAGACCCAGTACTTC.

Comments on this clone: Mismatch with germline at one junction end may stem from a read error. CDR3 nucleotide sequence: TGTGCCAGCAGCTCCATGGGTGGCCCACAAACTTTAGCCTTT. It is translated as CASSSMGGPQTLAF. The chain has TRBV5-8 and TRBJ1-3, with D uncertain. The germline V gene has CDR1 SGHTS and CDR2 YDEGEE. This CDR3 is 14 amino acids long.

This chain joins TRBV29-1 and TRBJ2-3; perhaps TRBD2 as D (5 bases). Trimming took off 3 bases at V and 3 bases at J, with 10 bases between the two ends. CDR3 length: 13 amino acids. From germline, CDR1 is SQVTM and CDR2 ANQGSEA. The CDR3 nucleotides are TGCAGCGTTGAGGTTGGGAGAACAGATACGCAGTATTTT. It specifies CSVEVGRTDTQYF.

The CDR3 sequence is CASSSPGQGSFNSPLHF. For the CDR3, the DNA is TGTGCCAGCAGCTCACCGGGACAGGGAAGTTTTAATTCACCCCTCCACTTT. This chain uses TRBV5-4 with TRBJ1-6, with 9 nucleotides matching TRBD1. In germline, CDR1 is SGHNT, CDR2 YYREEE (reference sequence). The CDR3 is made up of 17 amino acids. The ends lost 3 bases at V and 6 bases at J; junction bases unmatched: 10.

The chain has TRBV14 and TRBJ1-2, with D perhaps matching TRBD1 (5 bases). CDR1 is SGHDN and CDR2 is FVKESK in the germline V gene. The CDR3 totals 12 residues. Trimming cost V 2 bases and J 7 bases, with 8 bases left between them. CDR3 residues: CASSQKGAGYTF. CDR3 coding DNA: TGTGCCAGCAGCCAAAAAGGGGCTGGCTACACCTTC.

In its sample, this clone was seen a few times. The gene calls are TRBV7-8 and TRBJ2-2, with D maybe TRBD1 (6 bases). The CDR3 consists of 14 residues. Germline CDR1 and CDR2: SGHVS and FQNEAQ. V was pared by 2 bases and J by 5 bases, with 9 bases between. CDR3: CASSLNRETGELFF. The CDR3 bases are TGTGCCAGCAGCTTAAACAGGGAGACCGGGGAGCTGTTTTTT.

This clone was observed once. The chain couples TRBV7-2 to TRBJ2-7; 10 positions match TRBD2. V shed 5 bases and J 2 bases; nucleotides not matched to a gene: 6. The germline V gene encodes CDR1 SGHTA and CDR2 FQGNSA. The CDR3 extends over 15 amino acids. CDR3 loop: CASSSRLAGAYEQYF. Written as DNA, the CDR3 is TGTGCCAGCAGCAGCCGGCTAGCGGGGGCCTACGAGCAGTACTTC.

The rearrangement links TRBV15 to TRBJ1-3, with no clear D. V dropped 3 bases and J dropped 0 bases, with 12 bases sitting between them. The germline CDR1 and CDR2 sequences are LNHNV and YYDKDF (reference sequence). The CDR3 is 16 amino acids. Written as DNA, the CDR3 is TGTGCCACCAGCAGGATGCCCGGTCCCTCTGGAAACACCATATATTTT. It encodes CATSRMPGPSGNTIYF.

V is TRBV7-2 and J is TRBJ1-1; a weak D match, TRBD1 (6 bases). The CDR3 consists of 14 residues. The V end was cut by 2 bases, the J end by 8 bases, with 15 bases between. CDR1 and CDR2 from the germline V gene are SGHTA and FQGNSA. This CDR3 reads CASSLSRDKKEAFF. The DNA for the CDR3 is TGTGCCAGCAGCTTAAGTAGGGACAAAAAAGAAGCTTTCTTT.

This chain uses TRBV4-2 with TRBJ1-2; 8 positions agree with TRBD1. Germline V gives CDR1 LGHNA, CDR2 YNFKEQ. The CDR3 runs 16 residues. V was clipped by 4 bases and J by 3 bases; unmatched bases: 10. The CDR3: CASSPELRGRYYGYTF. As DNA, the CDR3 is TGTGCCAGCAGCCCTGAACTCAGGGGGCGATACTATGGCTACACCTTC.

This sequence joins TRBV6-1 and TRBJ1-2, with D unclear. The CDR3 extends over 14 amino acids. Looked up from germline, CDR1 is MNHNS and CDR2 is SASEGT. V was pared by 3 bases and J by 1 base, with 9 bases between. CDR3 sequence: CASSDTYYNYGYTF. The CDR3 nucleotides read TGTGCCAGCAGTGACACTTATTATAACTATGGCTACACCTTC.

V and J are TRBV19 and TRBJ2-7; TRBD1 agrees at 9 bases. This CDR3 is built from 13 residues. The V gene end was trimmed by 3 bases and the J gene end by 4 bases; junction bases not matched to a gene: 1. Germline loops: CDR1 LNHDA, CDR2 SQIVND (reference sequence). The DNA of the CDR3 is TGTGCCAGTAGTATGACAGGGGGTTACGAGCAGTACTTC. Its translation: CASSMTGGYEQYF.

The CDR3 is CASSLSLSNQPQHF. Here the CDR3 DNA reads TGTGCCAGCAGTTTATCACTTAGCAATCAGCCCCAGCATTTT. J is TRBJ1-5 and V is TRBV28; D is ambiguous. Germline loops: CDR1 MDHEN, CDR2 SYDVKM. The CDR3 loop spans 14 amino acids. The V and J ends lost 1 base and 0 bases respectively, with 4 bases between them.

Only a few counts were recorded for this clone. The chain employs TRBV18 and TRBJ1-1; no clear D gene. The ends were cut back, 2 bases at V and 4 bases at J, with 11 bases in the middle. CDR3 length: 14 residues. Per germline, CDR1 KGHSH and CDR2 LQKENI. The CDR3 is CASSPNGFGTEAFF. In DNA, the CDR3 is TGTGCCAGCTCACCAAACGGGTTTGGCACTGAAGCTTTCTTT.

The J gene is TRBJ1-6, the V gene TRBV2; D not certain. V was cut by 3 bases and J by 9 bases, with 6 bases left in between. The CDR3 extends over 12 amino acids. Germline V lookup: CDR1 SNHLY, CDR2 FYNNEI. CDR3 nucleotides: TGTGCCAGCAGTGACCTTTTTTCACCCCTCCACTTT. Its translation is CASSDLFSPLHF.

The chain uses TRBV19 and TRBJ2-7; D is perhaps TRBD1 (5 bases). CDR1 LNHDA and CDR2 SQIVND come from the germline V gene (reference sequence). The V and J ends lost 6 bases and 3 bases respectively, with 18 bases between them. The CDR3 runs to 15 residues. The CDR3 loop reads CASSDPGVGHYEQYF. The CDR3 bases are TGTGCCAGTAGCGACCCTGGTGTAGGACACTACGAGCAGTACTTC. The full variable domain, with the rest looked up from reference TRBV19 and TRBJ2-7, is DGGITQSPKYLFRKEGQNVTLSCEQNLNHDAMYWYRQDPGQGLRLIYYSQIVNDFQKGDIAEGYSVSREKKESFPLTVTSAQKNPTAFYLCASSDPGVGHYEQYFGPGTRLTVT.

The chain employs TRBV5-1 and TRBJ1-2; TRBD1 agrees at 7 bases. The CDR3 is 18 amino acids. The junction had 15 bases not matched to a gene; V was cut back by 0 bases and J by 4 bases. Germline CDR1 SGHRS, CDR2 YFSETQ. The DNA for the CDR3 is TGCGCCAGCAGCTTGGAGCAAAGATCCAGGGGGTTCAGCTATGGCTACACCTTC. It codes for CASSLEQRSRGFSYGYTF.

This clone was recorded only once. The chain has TRBV27 and TRBJ2-1; 14 nucleotides agree with TRBD2. The V and J ends lost 2 bases and 7 bases, in that order; junction bases with no gene match: 1. CDR3 length equals 15 residues. Germline V gives CDR1 MNHEY, CDR2 SMNVEV (reference sequence). The CDR3 region has the DNA TGTGCCAGCAGTTTAGGGACTAGCGGGGGTAATGAGCAGTTCTTC. Residues: CASSLGTSGGNEQFF.

The DNA for the CDR3 is TGTGCCAGCAGCCAAGTATCTAGCGGGGGTTACTACATCGGGACCCAGTACTTC. Its protein product is CASSQVSSGGYYIGTQYF. This chain joins TRBV3-1 (or the pseudogene TRBV3-2) and TRBJ2-5; TRBD2 agrees at 10 bases. Germline V gene lookup returns CDR1 LGHDT and CDR2 YNNKEL (reference sequence). This CDR3 is built from 18 residues. V lost 1 base and J lost 7; bases outside the gene matches: 15.

The chain is built from TRBV27 and TRBJ2-7, with 8 bases lining up with TRBD1. After removal of 2 bases from V and 2 bases from J, the junction contained 2 bases not matched to a gene. CDR1 is MNHEY and CDR2 is SMNVEV in the germline V gene (reference sequence). The CDR3 length is 14 residues. This CDR3 is CASSLTGGTYEQYF. CDR3 bases: TGTGCCAGCAGTTTAACAGGGGGTACCTACGAGCAGTACTTC.

The chain combines TRBV10-3 with TRBJ2-7; 8 bases fit TRBD2. Germline V gene data show CDR1 as ENHRY and CDR2 as SYGVKD. Trimming at V came to 4 bases and at J to 2 bases, leaving 7 bases not matched to a gene. The CDR3 spans 15 residues. Written as DNA, the CDR3 is TGTGCCATCAGTGTTGCGGGGGGCCTCGCCTACGAGCAGTACTTC. Translation gives CAISVAGGLAYEQYF.

The chain links TRBV7-2 to TRBJ2-1; 10 bases agree with TRBD2. The CDR3 sequence is 17 residues long. The germline V gene has CDR1 SGHTA and CDR2 FQGNSA. V trimming: 5 bases; J trimming: 7 bases; junction bases outside the gene matches: 14. CDR3 DNA: TGTGCCAGCAGCCCAGGGTGGTTGAGCGGGGGGGCTAATGAGCAGTTCTTC. Translated: CASSPGWLSGGANEQFF.

This clone appeared once. The rearrangement uses TRBV4-1 and TRBJ2-3; D not certain. The V gene's germline CDR1 is MGHRA and CDR2 YSYEKL. This CDR3 spans 13 amino acids. Trimming shortened V by 0 bases and J by 4 bases, and 5 bases separated the two germline ends. CDR3 sequence (DNA): TGCGCCAGCAGCCAAGAAGCGCCAGATACGCAGTATTTT. Amino acids: CASSQEAPDTQYF.

This chain joins TRBV5-1 and TRBJ1-1; D uncertain. The CDR3 consists of 14 residues. V was cut by 0 bases and J by 0 bases, with 6 bases left in between. Germline V lookup: CDR1 SGHRS, CDR2 YFSETQ. This chain's CDR3 is CASSLDNVNTEAFF. Here the CDR3 DNA reads TGCGCCAGCAGCTTGGACAACGTGAACACTGAAGCTTTCTTT.

The V call is TRBV11-2, the J call TRBJ2-7, with unresolved D. The germline V gene encodes CDR1 SGHAT and CDR2 FQNNGV. Trimming took 5 bases from V and 0 from J, leaving 17 bases between them. The CDR3 runs 16 residues. This chain's CDR3 is CASSPFWSTISYEQYF. The CDR3 region has the DNA TGTGCCAGCAGCCCCTTTTGGAGTACCATCTCCTACGAGCAGTACTTC.

The rearrangement uses TRBV9 and TRBJ2-1; 10 positions agree with TRBD2. From germline, CDR1 is SGDLS and CDR2 YYNGEE. The CDR3 loop spans 15 amino acids. Losses at the gene ends were 4 bases for V and 7 bases for J; bases not matched to a gene: 8. CDR3 sequence (DNA): TGTGCCAGCAGCACAAGCGGGGGGGCTTCGAATGAGCAGTTCTTC. This translates into CASSTSGGASNEQFF.

J is TRBJ2-5 and V is TRBV18; perhaps TRBD1 as D (5 bases). Deletions cut 5 bases from V and 0 bases from J, with 7 bases between. The length of the CDR3 is 13 residues. Germline CDR1 reads KGHSH; CDR2 reads LQKENI. The CDR3 sequence is CASSSDNQETQYF. CDR3 nucleotide sequence: TGTGCCAGCTCATCGGACAACCAAGAGACCCAGTACTTC.

The V gene is TRBV6-2 or TRBV6-3, the J gene TRBJ2-3, with D unresolved. Germline loops: CDR1 MNHEY, CDR2 SVGEGT. This CDR3 region has 13 residues. With 2 bases removed from V and 3 bases from J, the gap between germline ends came to 6 bases. CDR3 loop: CASSYVRTDTQYF. The CDR3 DNA sequence: TGTGCCAGCAGTTACGTTAGAACAGATACGCAGTATTTT.

The rearrangement joins TRBV7-8 to TRBJ1-2, with unresolved D. CDR3 size: 14 residues. Germline assignment: CDR1 SGHVS and CDR2 FQNEAQ. V gave up 1 base and J gave up 8 bases, with 14 bases separating them. The CDR3 reads CASSLESNSGGYTF. The CDR3 DNA reads TGTGCCAGCAGCTTAGAGTCCAACAGTGGGGGCTACACCTTC.

The chain is built from TRBV2 and TRBJ1-2; a possible D gene is TRBD1 (6 bases). Trimming removed 5 bases from V and 6 bases from J, with 22 bases in between. There are 16 residues in the CDR3. Germline-derived CDR1 and CDR2 are SNHLY and FYNNEI. The DNA for the CDR3 is TGTGCCAGCAGTCCAATCCAAACAGGGACACCCGATGGCTACACCTTC. It encodes CASSPIQTGTPDGYTF.

V gene TRBV2 combines with J gene TRBJ2-2; 7 bases fit TRBD1. CDR3 length: 15 residues. J lost 6 bases, V lost 2 bases, and 6 bases had no gene match. CDR1 is SNHLY and CDR2 is FYNNEI in the germline V gene. CDR3 sequence reads: CASSERGGTSGELFF. The CDR3 DNA reads TGTGCCAGCAGTGAAAGAGGGGGCACCTCCGGGGAGCTGTTTTTT. Full variable domain (outside the CDR3, taken from reference TRBV2 and TRBJ2-2): EPEVTQTPSHQVTQMGQEVILRCVPISNHLYFYWYRQILGQKVEFLVSFYNNEISEKSEIFDDQFSVERPDGSNFTLKIRSTKLEDSAMYFCASSERGGTSGELFFGEGSRLTVL.